One sample yielded the 28 T cell receptor beta chains listed below, sequenced in a study of cytomegalovirus exposure and HLA in healthy donors. The PCR employed 60 Vbeta primers together with 13 Jbeta primers. The assay was immunoSEQ multiplex PCR, and TCRdb's table has in-frame clones only and misses some. The table lists roughly 160,000 clones, roughly two thirds of them singletons. Sequencing was performed on PBMCs. The receptors were gathered from a woman between 25 and 40 years old in good health and CMV-seronegative.

This clone was detected only once. The chain recombines TRBV2 with TRBJ1-2, with D perhaps matching TRBD1 (5 bases). This CDR3 comprises 15 residues. Germline V gives CDR1 SNHLY, CDR2 FYNNEI. Trimming took off 2 bases at V and 4 bases at J, with 14 bases between the two ends. The CDR3 reads CASSELTTVVYGYTF. CDR3 in DNA: TGTGCCAGCAGTGAATTGACGACAGTGGTCTATGGCTACACCTTC.

V and J are TRBV5-1 and TRBJ2-2; possibly TRBD2 for D (6 bases). Germline CDR1 SGHRS, CDR2 YFSETQ. This CDR3 region has 14 residues. Trimming removed 1 base from V and 3 bases from J, with 7 bases in between. DNA of the CDR3: TGCGCCAGCAGCTTGTCGGGGGACACCGGGGAGCTGTTTTTT. It is translated as CASSLSGDTGELFF.

As DNA, the CDR3 is TGTGCCAGCAGCCAAGGAATCACTAGCGGGATAATATATGAGCAGTTCTTC. It specifies CASSQGITSGIIYEQFF. This rearrangement joins TRBV14 to TRBJ2-1, with 10 bases matching TRBD2. The V and J ends lost 1 base and 8 bases, in that order; junction bases with no gene match: 11. CDR3 length: 17 amino acids. Germline-derived CDR1 and CDR2 are SGHDN and FVKESK.

This chain joins TRBV7-2 and TRBJ1-5, with 7 bases that match TRBD1. There are 15 residues in the CDR3. Germline V lookup: CDR1 SGHTA, CDR2 FQGNSA. V was pared by 1 base and J by 7 bases, with 7 bases of the junction left unmatched. The CDR3 loop is CASSLGGQYGQPQHF. CDR3 DNA sequence: TGTGCCAGCAGCTTAGGGGGACAGTATGGACAGCCCCAGCATTTT.

The J gene is TRBJ2-1, the V gene TRBV6-5, with a tentative D call TRBD1 (6 bases). Trimming took 0 bases from V and 13 from J, leaving 13 bases between them. Germline V gene sequence: CDR1 MNHEY, CDR2 SVGAGI. The CDR3 loop spans 13 amino acids. The CDR3 sequence: CASSYSARDIQFF. The DNA of the CDR3 is TGTGCCAGCAGTTACTCCGCCCGGGACATCCAGTTCTTC.

A single count supports this clone. V usage is TRBV4-1 and J usage is TRBJ2-7; 10 bases match TRBD2. Germline lookup yields CDR1 MGHRA and CDR2 YSYEKL. Unmatched junction bases numbered 16, after V lost 4 bases and J lost 7 bases. The CDR3 length is 17 residues. The CDR3 DNA reads TGCGCCAGCAGCCGGTTTGGACTAGCGGATCCCCCCGGGGAGCAGTACTTC. Encoded protein: CASSRFGLADPPGEQYF.

This clone showed up just once. The same CDR3 also results from other DNA sequences found in this sample. The chain couples TRBV28 to TRBJ2-7; D is undetermined. CDR1 is MDHEN, CDR2 SYDVKM, per germline. This CDR3 region has 12 residues. V was shortened by 3 bases and J by 3 bases, with 6 bases between the two germline ends. The CDR3 protein is CASSLSGYEQYF. The CDR3 DNA reads TGTGCCAGCAGTTTGTCAGGCTACGAGCAGTACTTC.

The chain combines TRBV28 with TRBJ2-7; D is ambiguous. The CDR3 sequence is 10 residues long. The germline V gene encodes CDR1 MDHEN and CDR2 SYDVKM. The V end lost 3 bases, the J end lost 5 bases, and 2 bases lay between the germline ends. The CDR3: CASSFDEQYF. CDR3 in DNA: TGTGCCAGCAGTTTCGACGAGCAGTACTTC.

The chain couples TRBV5-6 to TRBJ1-5, with D hard to call. CDR3 length: 13 residues. The germline V gene has CDR1 SGHDT and CDR2 YYEEEE. Trimming cost V 1 base and J 2 bases, with 4 bases left between them. In DNA, the CDR3 is TGTGCCAGCAGCTTGTATGGCAATCAGCCCCAGCATTTT. Encoded protein: CASSLYGNQPQHF. The whole variable domain, remainder taken from reference TRBV5-6 and TRBJ1-5, is DAGVTQSPTHLIKTRGQQVTLRCSPKSGHDTVSWYQQALGQGPQFIFQYYEEEERQRGNFPDRFSGHQFPNYSSELNVNALLLGDSALYLCASSLYGNQPQHFGDGTRLSIL.

The chain couples TRBV7-3 to TRBJ1-2; 7 bases agree with TRBD1. This CDR3 has 14 amino acids. CDR1 is SGHTA and CDR2 is FQGTGA in the germline V gene. Germline trimming cut 5 bases from V and 5 bases from J; bases unmatched to any gene: 8. CDR3 sequence (DNA): TGTGCCAGCAGCCTTCCAGAACAGGGGTATGGCTACACCTTC. Translated, it gives CASSLPEQGYGYTF.

Details on this clone: At one end the junction does not follow the germline gene, possibly because of a read error. The chain uses TRBV4-2 and TRBJ1-3; D remains unclear. Germline assignment: CDR1 LGHNA and CDR2 YNFKEQ. The CDR3 extends over 15 amino acids. The CDR3 DNA reads TGTGCCAGCAGTCAAGGCCCGAGCTCTGGAAACACCATATATTTT. Translating it yields CASSQGPSSGNTIYF.

The rearrangement uses TRBV5-1 and TRBJ2-7; D is possibly TRBD2 (6 bases). The CDR3 is made up of 17 amino acids. Trimming took 6 bases from V and 0 from J, leaving 22 bases between them. Germline-derived CDR1 and CDR2 are SGHRS and YFSETQ. Written as DNA, the CDR3 is TGCGCCAGCACCTGCCTTGGGAGGCGTTGGTTCTCCTACGAGCAGTACTTC. This gives the protein CASTCLGRRWFSYEQYF.

V gene TRBV11-1 combines with J gene TRBJ2-7; D not resolved. Germline CDR1 and CDR2: SGHAT and FQDESV (reference sequence). This CDR3 is 15 amino acids long. V dropped 6 bases and J dropped 0 bases, with 15 bases sitting between them. In DNA, the CDR3 is TGTGCCAGCAGTCTTGCCGACTGGGTCTCCTACGAGCAGTACTTC. Its translation is CASSLADWVSYEQYF.

The chain carries TRBV27 and TRBJ2-7; TRBD1 matches 7 bases. The ends lost 10 bases at V and 1 base at J; junction bases unmatched: 10. The V gene's germline CDR1 is MNHEY and CDR2 SMNVEV (reference sequence). The CDR3 length is 14 residues. CDR3 bases: TGTGCCATTGCGAGGGACAGCAGATCCTACGAGCAGTACTTC. Translated, it gives CAIARDSRSYEQYF.

Concerning this clone itself: The identical CDR3 is also encoded by other nucleotide sequences in the sample. V and J are TRBV5-1 and TRBJ2-3, with D possibly matching TRBD1 (6 bases). CDR1 SGHRS and CDR2 YFSETQ come from the germline V gene. The CDR3 has 14 amino acids. With 4 bases removed from V and 5 bases from J, the gap between germline ends came to 14 bases. Here the CDR3 DNA reads TGCGCCAGCAGCCTGGGGCAGGGGAGAGATACGCAGTATTTT. This encodes CASSLGQGRDTQYF.

V gene TRBV2 combines with J gene TRBJ2-4; weak D call: TRBD1 (5 bases). Germline lookup yields CDR1 SNHLY and CDR2 FYNNEI. This CDR3 contains 16 residues. Between the trimmed V and J ends, which lost 5 bases and 0 bases, there was a span of 14 bases. The CDR3 DNA is TGTGCCAGCAGTATAACCCTAGGGGTAGCCAAAAACATTCAGTACTTC. Its translation: CASSITLGVAKNIQYF. The entire variable domain, with the rest obtained from reference TRBV2 and TRBJ2-4, is as follows: EPEVTQTPSHQVTQMGQEVILRCVPISNHLYFYWYRQILGQKVEFLVSFYNNEISEKSEIFDDQFSVERPDGSNFTLKIRSTKLEDSAMYFCASSITLGVAKNIQYFGAGTRLSVL.

The V and J genes are TRBV18 and TRBJ1-1; 10 bases align to TRBD1. The trim removed 3 bases at V and 7 bases at J, leaving 8 bases unmatched. The CDR3 runs 15 residues. CDR1 and CDR2 from the germline V gene are KGHSH and LQKENI. The CDR3 sequence: CASSPGQGKFFEAFF. The CDR3 region has the DNA TGTGCCAGCTCACCGGGACAGGGGAAATTTTTTGAAGCTTTCTTT.

The chain combines TRBV7-6 with TRBJ1-1, with D perhaps TRBD1 (6 bases). V gave up 3 bases and J gave up 0 bases, with 14 bases separating them. The CDR3 runs to 16 residues. Germline V gene sequence: CDR1 SGHVS, CDR2 FNYEAQ. This chain's CDR3 is CASSFLLKGVNTEAFF. The CDR3 nucleotides read TGTGCCAGCAGCTTTCTTCTGAAGGGGGTGAACACTGAAGCTTTCTTT.

V gene TRBV9 combines with J gene TRBJ2-2; a weak D match, TRBD1 (6 bases). Germline CDR1 reads SGDLS; CDR2 reads YYNGEE. V was shortened by 4 bases and J by 5 bases, with 9 bases between the two germline ends. This CDR3 region has 13 residues. The CDR3 region is CASSKDRTGELFF. Written as DNA, the CDR3 is TGTGCCAGCAGCAAAGACAGGACCGGGGAGCTGTTTTTT.

V usage is TRBV2 and J usage is TRBJ1-4; perhaps TRBD1 as D (5 bases). In germline, CDR1 is SNHLY, CDR2 FYNNEI. This CDR3 has 16 residues. V lost 6 bases and J 0 bases, leaving 14 bases between the germline ends. The CDR3 bases are TGTGCCAGCAGCATACATCAGGGTTCAACTAATGAAAAACTGTTTTTT. It is translated as CASSIHQGSTNEKLFF.

V and J are TRBV29-1 and TRBJ2-7; 8 nucleotides agree with TRBD2. Losses at the gene ends were 5 bases for V and 2 bases for J; bases not matched to a gene: 5. This CDR3 has 13 residues. Germline assignment: CDR1 SQVTM and CDR2 ANQGSEA. CDR3: CSVSGRLAYEQYF. CDR3 coding DNA: TGCAGCGTTAGCGGGAGACTCGCCTACGAGCAGTACTTC.

A word on this clone: The junction departs from the called germline gene at one end, perhaps through a read error. The V gene is TRBV5-1, the J gene TRBJ1-2, with D possibly matching TRBD1 (6 bases). CDR1 is SGHRS and CDR2 is YFSETQ in the germline V gene. There are 15 residues in the CDR3. CDR3 DNA sequence: TGCGCCAGCAGCTTGGGACAGGCTATAGGTTACGGCTACCCCTTC. It encodes CASSLGQAIGYGYPF. The variable domain in full, with the rest retrieved from reference TRBV5-1 and TRBJ1-2, is KAGVTQTPRYLIKTRGQQVTLSCSPISGHRSVSWYQQTPGQGLQFLFEYFSETQRNKGNFPGRFSGRQFSNSRSEMNVSTLELGDSALYLCASSLGQAIGYGYPFGSGTRLTVV.

V gene TRBV18 combines with J gene TRBJ2-2; D not certain. V lost 5 bases and J 6 bases, leaving 10 bases between the germline ends. Germline CDR1 reads KGHSH; CDR2 reads LQKENI. The CDR3 extends over 13 amino acids. The CDR3 region has the DNA TGTGCCAGCTCATCTTCCCTTTCCGGGGAGCTGTTTTTT. Translated: CASSSSLSGELFF.

The V and J genes are TRBV4-3 and TRBJ1-3, with D unresolved. The V gene's germline CDR1 is LGHNA and CDR2 YSLEER. The ends were cut back, 0 bases at V and 4 bases at J, with 4 bases in the middle. The CDR3 is made up of 13 amino acids. This chain's CDR3 is CASSQEEGNTIYF. Written as DNA, the CDR3 is TGCGCCAGCAGCCAAGAGGAGGGAAACACCATATATTTT.

V usage is TRBV5-1 and J usage is TRBJ2-1; the match to TRBD2 covers 12 bases. CDR1 SGHRS and CDR2 YFSETQ come from the germline V gene. CDR3 length: 17 residues. V lost 2 bases to trimming and J lost 9 bases; unmatched junction nucleotides: 12. For the CDR3, the DNA is TGCGCCAGCAGCTTTCGCTTGACTAGCGGGAGTTCTCGTGAGCAGTTCTTC. Encoded protein: CASSFRLTSGSSREQFF.

The chain has TRBV7-2 and TRBJ1-5; weak D call: TRBD1 (6 bases). V was trimmed by 0 bases and J by 4 bases, leaving 10 bases between them. The germline CDR1 and CDR2 sequences are SGHTA and FQGNSA. This CDR3 comprises 15 residues. The CDR3 DNA reads as TGTGCCAGCAGCTTAGCACAGGGAAGTAATCAGCCCCAGCATTTT. It is translated as CASSLAQGSNQPQHF.

The chain has TRBV28 and TRBJ2-7; no clear D gene. Trimming pared 1 base from V and 6 bases from J, leaving 13 bases between. This CDR3 has 14 amino acids. Per the germline V gene, CDR1 is MDHEN and CDR2 is SYDVKM. CDR3 bases: TGTGCCAGCAGTTTATTCCCAAACTCCGGCGAGCAGTACTTC. It translates to CASSLFPNSGEQYF. Supplemented by reference TRBV28 and TRBJ2-7, the full variable domain reads DVKVTQSSRYLVKRTGEKVFLECVQDMDHENMFWYRQDPGLGLRLIYFSYDVKMKEKGDIPEGYSVSREKKERFSLILESASTNQTSMYLCASSLFPNSGEQYFGPGTRLTVT.

The genes are TRBV7-9 and TRBJ2-2; possibly TRBD1 for D (6 bases). This CDR3 has 14 residues. Trimming shortened V by 7 bases and J by 8 bases, and 17 bases separated the two germline ends. Germline assignment: CDR1 SEHNR and CDR2 FQNEAQ (reference sequence). The CDR3 nucleotides are TGTGCCAGCATCTCCGGGACAACCGGGGGGGAGCTGTTTTTT. Its translation: CASISGTTGGELFF. Filled out from reference TRBV7-9 and TRBJ2-2, the complete variable domain reads DTGVSQNPRHKITKRGQNVTFRCDPISEHNRLYWYRQTLGQGPEFLTYFQNEAQLEKSRLLSDRFSAERPKGSFSTLEIQRTEQGDSAMYLCASISGTTGGELFFGEGSRLTVL.